These 31 T cell receptor beta chains share one sample of origin, sequenced in a study of human T cells and chemical hapten exposure. The time point: patch test 2, 6 weeks after DPC sensitization. Treatment of the sample: therapeutic diphenylcyclopropenone sensitization with weekly scalp DPC. TCRdb re-analysed the RACE reads in MiXCR, keeping a single row per CDR3 protein. There are 65,000 to 100,000 distinct CDR3 sequences in the sample; approximately 6.6% occur only once, and under 1.5% lies in the top ten. The specimen comprised whole blood, sampled in connection with sensitization to the hapten diphenylcyclopropenone (DPC). These receptors all stem from a woman aged 30 to 39 with alopecia areata. Some clones in this sample may be carry-over from other donors' samples.

This clonotype was detected many times. This chain uses TRBV25-1 with TRBJ2-3; TRBD2 is a possible D gene (5 bases). Germline V lookup: CDR1 MGHDK, CDR2 SYGVNS. CDR3 length: 15 residues. V dropped 5 bases and J dropped 1 base, with 13 bases sitting between them. The CDR3 DNA reads TGTGCCAGCAGTCCAGGAGGATATGGCACAGATACGCAGTATTTT. Translation: CASSPGGYGTDTQYF.

The chain recombines TRBV20-1 with TRBJ2-7, with unresolved D. V lost 3 bases to trimming and J lost 3 bases, with 9 bases between them. CDR3 size: 12 residues. From germline, CDR1 is DFQATT and CDR2 SNEGSKA (reference sequence). CDR3 protein: CSARQNNYEQYF. The CDR3 region has the DNA TGCAGTGCTAGGCAGAATAACTACGAGCAGTACTTC.

This clonotype was detected many times. The rearrangement uses TRBV6-2 or TRBV6-3 and TRBJ1-5; D gene ambiguous. The CDR3 runs to 14 residues. Per germline, CDR1 MNHEY and CDR2 SVGEGT. The V end lost 6 bases, the J end lost 2 bases, and 11 bases lay between the germline ends. In nucleotides, the CDR3 is TGTGCCAGCAGCCGACCGGAGGGCAATCAGCCCCAGCATTTT. It is translated as CASSRPEGNQPQHF.

Many counts were recorded for this clonotype. This sequence joins TRBV12-3 or TRBV12-4 and TRBJ2-7; weak D call: TRBD1 (6 bases). The CDR3 consists of 13 residues. V lost 6 bases to trimming and J lost 6 bases, with 15 bases between them. The CDR3 DNA is TGTGCCAGCAGCCGGGACATAGGGCGCGAGCAGTACTTC. Translated, it gives CASSRDIGREQYF.

This clonotype was found many times. At one end the junction does not follow the germline gene, possibly because of a read error. This chain joins TRBV20-1 and TRBJ2-7; tentative D call: TRBD1 (5 bases). Germline lookup yields CDR1 DFQATT and CDR2 SNEGSKA (reference sequence). CDR3 length: 11 residues. The CDR3 loop reads CSAISRQNRLF. Here the CDR3 DNA reads TGCAGTGCCATTAGTCGACAGAATCGACTCTTC.

This rearrangement joins TRBV4-2 to TRBJ1-1, with D perhaps matching TRBD1 (5 bases). Trimming took off 4 bases at V and 10 bases at J, with 19 bases between the two ends. From germline, CDR1 is LGHNA and CDR2 YNFKEQ. This CDR3 region has 14 residues. This CDR3 reads CASSLRNEDNGAFF. CDR3 DNA sequence: TGTGCCAGCAGCCTACGAAATGAGGACAATGGAGCTTTCTTT.

In this sample, this clonotype turned up a few times. This rearrangement joins TRBV11-3 to TRBJ2-3, with a tentative D call TRBD2 (5 bases). Germline V CDR1 and CDR2: SGHNT, YENEEA. The germline V and J ends were trimmed by 2 bases and 2 bases, with 8 bases remaining between them. The CDR3 is 14 residues long. Here the CDR3 reads CASSLSSDTDTQYF. Written as DNA, the CDR3 is TGTGCCAGCAGCTTAAGTAGCGACACAGATACGCAGTATTTT.

There are many counts of this clonotype. The chain employs TRBV30 and TRBJ1-1, with no clear D. CDR1 and CDR2 from the germline V gene are GTSNPN and SVGIG (reference sequence). The V gene lost 0 bases and the J gene lost 1 base, with 6 bases spanning the gap. The CDR3 covers 13 residues. In DNA, the CDR3 is TGTGCCTGGAGTGTAGAAGGGAACACTGAAGCTTTCTTT. This translates into CAWSVEGNTEAFF.

This clonotype was seen ten or more times. CDR3 nucleotides: TGTGCCAGCAGTGACAGGACAGGGTCAGATACGCAGTATTTT. It specifies CASSDRTGSDTQYF. The rearrangement links TRBV2 to TRBJ2-3, with 8 bases aligning to TRBD1. Germline-derived CDR1 and CDR2 are SNHLY and FYNNEI. This CDR3 has 14 residues. With V trimmed by 3 bases and J by 4 bases, 3 bases remained unmatched.

This clonotype was recorded at least ten times. The rearrangement joins TRBV3-1 to TRBJ2-1, with 7 nucleotides matching TRBD1. V lost 3 bases to trimming and J lost 4 bases; unmatched junction nucleotides: 9. The CDR3 covers 16 residues. CDR1 and CDR2 from the germline V gene are LGHDT and YNNKEL (reference sequence). The CDR3 DNA is TGTGCCAGCAGCCAGTCCGGGACAGCGATATACAATGAGCAGTTCTTC. It translates to CASSQSGTAIYNEQFF.

This clonotype was found a few times. V usage is TRBV27 and J usage is TRBJ2-5; D gene unclear. The CDR3 extends over 13 amino acids. Germline V CDR1 and CDR2: MNHEY, SMNVEV (reference sequence). Trimming stripped 0 bases from V and 1 base from J, with 3 bases between. The CDR3, as DNA: TGTGCCAGCAGTTTATCGGTCCAAGAGACCCAGTACTTC. Translated: CASSLSVQETQYF.

In this sample, this clonotype turned up many times. The chain joins TRBV20-1 to TRBJ2-3, with D uncertain. The V end was cut by 6 bases, the J end by 1 base, with 11 bases between. Germline V gene lookup returns CDR1 DFQATT and CDR2 SNEGSKA (reference sequence). The CDR3 is 13 amino acids. The CDR3 sequence is CSAFDRGTDTQYF. The CDR3 nucleotides read TGCAGTGCCTTCGACCGGGGCACAGATACGCAGTATTTT.

This clonotype was recorded at least ten times. This rearrangement joins TRBV27 to TRBJ1-1; D might be TRBD1 (5 bases). The germline gives CDR1 MNHEY, CDR2 SMNVEV (reference sequence). With 3 bases removed from V and 3 bases from J, the gap between germline ends came to 8 bases. The CDR3 consists of 13 residues. The CDR3 spells CASSFGAYTEAFF. DNA of the CDR3: TGTGCCAGCAGTTTTGGGGCCTACACTGAAGCTTTCTTT.

A few counts support this clonotype. The rearrangement joins TRBV13 to TRBJ1-1; D uncertain. CDR3 length equals 13 residues. V was pared by 5 bases and J by 10 bases, with 17 bases between. CDR1 is PRHDT, CDR2 FYEKMQ, per germline (reference sequence). DNA of the CDR3: TGTGCCAGCAGCCCTAGGATTGGGTTGACAGCTTTCTTT. As protein: CASSPRIGLTAFF.

The sample holds a few counts of this clonotype. The CDR3 bases are TGCAGCACAGGGACTCTCCCGGGGGTTGAGCAGTTCTTC. Amino acids: CSTGTLPGVEQFF. The chain has TRBV29-1 and TRBJ2-1; D may match TRBD1 or TRBD2 (6 bases each). This CDR3 region has 13 residues. Deletions cut 8 bases from V and 9 bases from J, with 20 bases between. Germline CDR1 is SQVTM and CDR2 is ANQGSEA.

This clonotype came up many times. The V call is TRBV4-2, the J call TRBJ1-5; 7 positions agree with TRBD1. This CDR3 is built from 16 residues. CDR1 and CDR2 (germline): LGHNA, YNFKEQ. J was trimmed by 6 bases and V by 4 bases; bases with no gene match: 12. The chain's CDR3 is CASSPTGQVRVQPQHF. As DNA, the CDR3 is TGTGCCAGCAGCCCCACTGGACAGGTTCGAGTTCAGCCCCAGCATTTT.

This clonotype was seen at least ten times. V gene TRBV10-1 combines with J gene TRBJ1-1; D ambiguous. The CDR3 loop spans 15 amino acids. V gave up 4 bases and J gave up 1 base, with 13 bases separating them. Germline CDR1 is WNHNN and CDR2 is SYGVQD (reference sequence). The DNA for the CDR3 is TGCGCCAGCAGTGCGATGGACGGAGGGAACACTGAAGCTTTCTTT. It specifies CASSAMDGGNTEAFF.

This rearrangement joins TRBV7-9 to TRBJ2-7; TRBD2 aligns across 8 bases. Germline V gene data show CDR1 as SEHNR and CDR2 as FQNEAQ (reference sequence). With 1 base clipped from V and 7 bases from J, the junction kept 9 bases outside the gene matches. The CDR3 extends over 15 amino acids. The CDR3 DNA reads as TGTGCCAGCAGCTTAGGTGCGGGGGGCATGTCGGAGCAGTACTTC. This gives the protein CASSLGAGGMSEQYF.

This clonotype was detected a few times. This chain joins TRBV12-3 or TRBV12-4 and TRBJ1-1; no reliable D call. CDR3 length: 14 amino acids. V dropped 6 bases and J dropped 1 base, with 12 bases sitting between them. CDR3 in DNA: TGTGCCAGCAGCCCCGGGATCCAGAACACTGAAGCTTTCTTT. Its translation: CASSPGIQNTEAFF.

At least ten counts were recorded for this clonotype. The CDR3 DNA reads as TGTGCCAGCTCTACAGGGGTCGGCGAGCAGTACTTC. Amino acid sequence: CASSTGVGEQYF. The chain uses TRBV7-9 and TRBJ2-7; the match to TRBD1 covers 7 bases. The germline V gene encodes CDR1 SEHNR and CDR2 FQNEAQ (reference sequence). V was clipped by 8 bases and J by 6 bases; unmatched bases: 7. This CDR3 spans 12 amino acids.

This chain uses TRBV3-1 with TRBJ2-6; D is undetermined. Germline loops: CDR1 LGHDT, CDR2 YNNKEL (reference sequence). The ends were cut back, 2 bases at V and 4 bases at J, with 6 bases in the middle. There are 14 residues in the CDR3. CDR3 coding DNA: TGTGCCAGCAGCCAACTGGGCGGGGCCAACGTCCTGACTTTC. Translated, it gives CASSQLGGANVLTF.

Ten or more counts support this clonotype. This chain uses TRBV11-2 with TRBJ2-1; D assignment may be TRBD1 or TRBD2 (6 bases each). Trimming pared 5 bases from V and 5 bases from J, leaving 22 bases between. Looked up from germline, CDR1 is SGHAT and CDR2 is FQNNGV. This CDR3 comprises 17 residues. The CDR3 DNA sequence: TGTGCCAGCAGCCCCCTCAGAGGGGGGATGGAGGACAATGAGCAGTTCTTC. Protein sequence: CASSPLRGGMEDNEQFF. The entire variable domain, with the rest obtained from reference TRBV11-2 and TRBJ2-1, is as follows: EAGVAQSPRYKIIEKRQSVAFWCNPISGHATLYWYQQILGQGPKLLIQFQNNGVVDDSQLPKDRFSAERLKGVDSTLKIQPAKLEDSAVYLCASSPLRGGMEDNEQFFGPGTRLTVL.

V usage is TRBV6-2 or TRBV6-3 and J usage is TRBJ1-2; no definite D call. Germline V lookup: CDR1 MNHEY, CDR2 SVGEGT. The CDR3 consists of 15 residues. V was cut by 8 bases and J by 3 bases, with 19 bases left in between. The CDR3 DNA reads as TGTGCCAGCGCAAATACGGGCCGCTTGCACTATGGCTACACCTTC. It codes for CASANTGRLHYGYTF.

The chain recombines TRBV18 with TRBJ1-5, with a weak D call TRBD1 (6 bases). Germline V CDR1 and CDR2: KGHSH, LQKENI. V lost 2 bases and J 8 bases, leaving 13 bases between the germline ends. The CDR3 runs 14 residues. The CDR3 nucleotides are TGTGCCAGCTCACCAGGTCCAGGGGAAGAGCCCCAGCATTTT. Its translation is CASSPGPGEEPQHF.

This clonotype was recorded many times. The V and J genes are TRBV4-2 and TRBJ2-2; possible D gene TRBD2, 5 bases. The V end lost 0 bases, the J end lost 0 bases, and 11 bases lay between the germline ends. Germline V gene lookup returns CDR1 LGHNA and CDR2 YNFKEQ. The CDR3 totals 17 residues. CDR3 nucleotide sequence: TGTGCCAGCAGCCAAGATCTGTCGGGGACGAACACCGGGGAGCTGTTTTTT. It specifies CASSQDLSGTNTGELFF.

This clonotype has ten or more counts. The chain combines TRBV6-5 with TRBJ2-7; D possibly corresponds to TRBD2 (6 bases). Trimming removed 0 bases at V and 0 bases at J, with 9 bases between. The CDR3 loop spans 15 amino acids. CDR1 and CDR2 (germline): MNHEY, SVGAGI. CDR3 DNA sequence: TGTGCCAGCAGTTACTCGGGGGGAAGCTCCTACGAGCAGTACTTC. Its translation: CASSYSGGSSYEQYF.

This clonotype was seen ten or more times. V is TRBV6-1 and J is TRBJ1-1; no clear D gene. The CDR3 length is 14 residues. V shed 2 bases and J shed 1 base, with 8 bases lying between them. Germline V gene lookup returns CDR1 MNHNS and CDR2 SASEGT. The CDR3 here is CASSELMENTEAFF. CDR3 nucleotides: TGTGCCAGCAGTGAATTGATGGAGAACACTGAAGCTTTCTTT.

Regarding this clonotype: One base away lies a much larger clone, so this may be a sequencing read error. The rearrangement joins TRBV11-2 to TRBJ1-6; 7 bases match TRBD1. CDR3 length equals 13 residues. Germline values: CDR1 SGHAT, CDR2 FQNNGV. The V and J ends lost 5 bases and 10 bases, in that order; junction bases with no gene match: 5. The CDR3 is CASSPDRVSPLHF. CDR3 DNA: TGTGCCAGCAGCCCCGACAGGGTCTCACCCCTCCACTTT.

At least ten counts were recorded for this clonotype. The chain employs TRBV11-2 and TRBJ1-2; the D is unclear. With 1 base removed from V and 4 bases from J, the gap between germline ends came to 19 bases. Germline V gene data show CDR1 as SGHAT and CDR2 as FQNNGV. The CDR3 is 17 amino acids. CDR3 sequence reads: CASSLGPRESLGYGYTF. Here the CDR3 DNA reads TGTGCCAGCAGCTTAGGGCCAAGGGAGTCCCTAGGCTATGGCTACACCTTC.

The sample holds many counts of this clonotype. This chain connects TRBV7-6 to TRBJ1-4; 8 bases are a match to TRBD1. Trimming cost V 5 bases and J 8 bases; bases outside gene matches: 13. Germline V gene lookup returns CDR1 SGHVS and CDR2 FNYEAQ. This CDR3 has 16 residues. The CDR3 sequence: CASSPSRRTGKEKLFF. The CDR3 DNA is TGTGCCAGCAGCCCCTCACGGAGGACAGGGAAGGAAAAACTGTTTTTT.

The chain combines TRBV7-9 with TRBJ1-3; D is ambiguous. Trimming left V 1 base short and J 0 bases short, with 10 bases between. CDR1 and CDR2 (germline): SEHNR, FQNEAQ (reference sequence). This CDR3 region has 16 residues. The CDR3 loop reads CASSLGQDFSGNTIYF. CDR3 DNA: TGTGCCAGCAGCTTAGGCCAGGACTTCTCTGGAAACACCATATATTTT.